A selection of T cell receptor beta chains follows, all from one sample in a study of CXCR3-negative and CXCR3-positive naive CD8 T cells. From its re-call of the 5' RACE reads, TCRdb lists each CDR3 protein once, without DNA. The sample shows about 84,000 distinct CDR3 sequences, and about 0.62% sits with its ten largest clones. The sequenced sample was naive CXCR3+ CD8+ T cells from blood. These receptors all come from a human donor in good health. Some clones in this sample may be carry-over from other donors' samples. Both conserved end residues are part of each CDR3. The order of the fields is J gene, V gene, CDR3 protein.

j_call: TRBJ2-7
v_call: TRBV12-3/TRBV12-4
cdr3_aa: CASSPVFGFREQYF

j_call: TRBJ2-7
v_call: TRBV28
cdr3_aa: CASSSRDRVDEQYF

j_call: TRBJ2-7
v_call: TRBV9
cdr3_aa: CASSVNGAYEQYF

j_call: TRBJ2-1
v_call: TRBV29-1
cdr3_aa: CSVDGRQGSSYNQQFF

j_call: TRBJ2-2
v_call: TRBV7-7
cdr3_aa: CASSPYGQELFF

j_call: TRBJ2-1
v_call: TRBV7-3
cdr3_aa: CASSLRGTGELINEQFF

j_call: TRBJ2-1
v_call: TRBV6-5
cdr3_aa: CASTAGLAGDEQFF

j_call: TRBJ2-1
v_call: TRBV7-6
cdr3_aa: CASTFGPANEQFF

j_call: TRBJ1-2
v_call: TRBV27
cdr3_aa: CASRSGQVATFF

j_call: TRBJ2-1
v_call: TRBV12-3/TRBV12-4
cdr3_aa: CASSKGGRSYNEQFF

j_call: TRBJ2-7
v_call: TRBV20-1
cdr3_aa: CSAWDSPAGEQYF

j_call: TRBJ2-7
v_call: TRBV28
cdr3_aa: CASSPPVQFYEQYF

j_call: TRBJ2-3
v_call: TRBV12-3/TRBV12-4
cdr3_aa: CASSLSLGWDTQYF

j_call: TRBJ1-5
v_call: TRBV7-9
cdr3_aa: CASSLQSNQPQHF

j_call: TRBJ2-1
v_call: TRBV20-1
cdr3_aa: CSAKRGGQYNEQFF

j_call: TRBJ2-3
v_call: TRBV5-1
cdr3_aa: CASSSGTSETDTQYF

j_call: TRBJ2-7
v_call: TRBV6-2/TRBV6-3
cdr3_aa: CASSYSYHEQYF

j_call: TRBJ2-6
v_call: TRBV5-5
cdr3_aa: CASGLGVSGANVLTF

j_call: TRBJ2-1
v_call: TRBV28
cdr3_aa: CASSFGERGGDNEQFF

j_call: TRBJ2-3
v_call: TRBV5-4
cdr3_aa: CASSSTGGNTDTQYF

j_call: TRBJ2-1
v_call: TRBV29-1
cdr3_aa: CSGYSYNEQFF

j_call: TRBJ1-2
v_call: TRBV29-1
cdr3_aa: CSAEGSNYGYTF

j_call: TRBJ2-7
v_call: TRBV2
cdr3_aa: CASYDGLVDEQYF

j_call: TRBJ2-6
v_call: TRBV4-1
cdr3_aa: CASSPTGQGLSGANVLTF

j_call: TRBJ2-2
v_call: TRBV5-1
cdr3_aa: CASSSWTENTGELFF

j_call: TRBJ2-7
v_call: TRBV4-1
cdr3_aa: CASSEMAGPEQYF

j_call: TRBJ2-7
v_call: TRBV7-9
cdr3_aa: CASSSWTGNGYEQYF

j_call: TRBJ2-4
v_call: TRBV28
cdr3_aa: CASSTRGYTKNIQYF

j_call: TRBJ2-4
v_call: TRBV13
cdr3_aa: CASSPGISKNIQYF

j_call: TRBJ2-7
v_call: TRBV28
cdr3_aa: CASSPNIYEQYF

j_call: TRBJ2-7
v_call: TRBV9
cdr3_aa: CASSASGNYEQYF

j_call: TRBJ1-3
v_call: TRBV29-1
cdr3_aa: CSVEQGVSGNTIYF

j_call: TRBJ2-7
v_call: TRBV29-1
cdr3_aa: CSVEEDGGAYEQYF

j_call: TRBJ2-7
v_call: TRBV28
cdr3_aa: CASSLEDRSPESYEQYF

j_call: TRBJ2-1
v_call: TRBV7-9
cdr3_aa: CASSLVALAIQDEQFF

j_call: TRBJ1-1
v_call: TRBV4-1
cdr3_aa: CASSHYTEAFF

j_call: TRBJ2-7
v_call: TRBV12-3/TRBV12-4
cdr3_aa: CASSLGDSHEQYF

j_call: TRBJ2-1
v_call: TRBV10-3
cdr3_aa: CAISESGSSYNEQFF

j_call: TRBJ2-2
v_call: TRBV6-1
cdr3_aa: CASSDLGDTGELFF

j_call: TRBJ1-1
v_call: TRBV3-1
cdr3_aa: CASSQPSGGNTEAFF

j_call: TRBJ2-1
v_call: TRBV4-1
cdr3_aa: CASSQEADYNEQFF

j_call: TRBJ2-1
v_call: TRBV27
cdr3_aa: CASSLYSGQAGGHFF

j_call: TRBJ2-7
v_call: TRBV15
cdr3_aa: CATSRVLGRGPTYEQYF

j_call: TRBJ2-4
v_call: TRBV4-2
cdr3_aa: CASSQDGDRVGDIQYF

j_call: TRBJ2-1
v_call: TRBV5-5
cdr3_aa: CASSLVGALYNEQFF

j_call: TRBJ2-1
v_call: TRBV25-1
cdr3_aa: CASSRPTAGGNEQFF

j_call: TRBJ1-5
v_call: TRBV18
cdr3_aa: CASSHVPGQGMGNQPQHF

j_call: TRBJ2-1
v_call: TRBV14
cdr3_aa: CASSQSGRGSYNEQFF

j_call: TRBJ2-7
v_call: TRBV28
cdr3_aa: CASSLWSYEQYF

j_call: TRBJ2-1
v_call: TRBV7-2
cdr3_aa: CASGSGGIYNEQFF

j_call: TRBJ2-1
v_call: TRBV29-1
cdr3_aa: CSVTGGGEQFF

j_call: TRBJ2-6
v_call: TRBV9
cdr3_aa: CASSVERGTETSGANVLTF

j_call: TRBJ1-1
v_call: TRBV4-3
cdr3_aa: CASSQSGQGRTEAFF

j_call: TRBJ2-1
v_call: TRBV6-5
cdr3_aa: CASSYRGPSYNEQFF